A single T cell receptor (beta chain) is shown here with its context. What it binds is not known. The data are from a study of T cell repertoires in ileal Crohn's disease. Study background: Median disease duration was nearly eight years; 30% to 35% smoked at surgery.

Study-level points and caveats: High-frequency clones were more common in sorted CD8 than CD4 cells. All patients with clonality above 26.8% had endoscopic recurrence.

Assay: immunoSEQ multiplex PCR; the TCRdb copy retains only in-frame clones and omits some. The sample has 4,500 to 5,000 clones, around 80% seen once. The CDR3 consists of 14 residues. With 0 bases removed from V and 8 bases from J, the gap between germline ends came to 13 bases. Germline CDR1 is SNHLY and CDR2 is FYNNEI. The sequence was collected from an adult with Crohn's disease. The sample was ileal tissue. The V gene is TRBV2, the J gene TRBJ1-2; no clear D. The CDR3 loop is CASSEAPAAGGYTF. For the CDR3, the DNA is TGTGCCAGCAGTGAAGCGCCGGCAGCGGGAGGCTACACCTTC.